The clone carrying this TCR beta chain was counted only a few times. V lost 4 bases and J lost 1; bases outside the gene matches: 7. The CDR3 is 15 residues long. Germline V gene sequence: CDR1 SGHNT, CDR2 YYREEE (reference sequence). The sample is drawn from a study of blood T cell repertoires in COVID-19. Study-wide background: PBMCs, B-cell-depleted T cells, or T cells provided the cDNA or gDNA that made up the material.

TCRdb keeps only in-frame clones here, not all; method: immunoSEQ multiplex PCR. The sample gives about 480,000 clones, about 91% of which show up once; around 0.9% is in the top ten. Sample: peripheral blood. This receptor was identified in a man younger than 30 with COVID-19, enrolled during active disease. This chain joins TRBV5-4 and TRBJ1-1, with TRBD1 identical over 7 bases. The CDR3 region has the DNA TGTGCCAGCAGCCGGGACAGCGGAAAGAACACTGAAGCTTTCTTT. Translated: CASSRDSGKNTEAFF.